This entry lists 12 T cell receptor beta chains sequenced from one sample in a study of T cells in Graves' hyperthyroidism and ophthalmopathy. RNA transcripts provided the source from which TCR beta CDR3 regions were amplified. A set of HTBI primers served as the primers for a first-round RT-PCR of the TCR CDR3. Via MiXCR, TCRdb re-called the multiplex PCR reads, giving one row per CDR3 protein. The sample consists of around 250,000 distinct CDR3 sequences, roughly 15% of them appearing once. The sample taken for sequencing was blood. The receptors stem from a woman under 30 with Graves' ophthalmopathy.

This clonotype was counted at least ten times. The chain has TRBV4-1 and TRBJ1-3; unclear D gene. This CDR3 region has 14 residues. V lost 3 bases and J lost 1, with 7 bases in between. CDR1 and CDR2 (germline): MGHRA, YSYEKL. Here the CDR3 reads CASSQRESGNTIYF. CDR3 nucleotide sequence: TGCGCCAGCAGCCAGAGGGAGTCTGGAAACACCATATATTTT.

This clonotype was detected ten times or more. V and J are TRBV5-1 and TRBJ2-7; TRBD1 matches 8 bases. The germline V gene has CDR1 SGHRS and CDR2 YFSETQ. The V segment lost 3 bases and the J segment 3 bases; nucleotides outside the gene matches: 5. The CDR3 is 14 residues long. The CDR3: CASSSGTGNYEQYF. For the CDR3, the DNA is TGCGCCAGCAGCTCCGGGACAGGTAACTACGAGCAGTACTTC. The variable domain in full, with the rest retrieved from reference TRBV5-1 and TRBJ2-7, is KAGVTQTPRYLIKTRGQQVTLSCSPISGHRSVSWYQQTPGQGLQFLFEYFSETQRNKGNFPGRFSGRQFSNSRSEMNVSTLELGDSALYLCASSSGTGNYEQYFGPGTRLTVT.

This clonotype was counted at least ten times. CDR3 DNA: TGCAGTGCTAGAGATCTGGCGACTAGCGGGTCCTTCTCCTACAATGAGCAGTTCTTC. This translates into CSARDLATSGSFSYNEQFF. V gene TRBV20-1 combines with J gene TRBJ2-1; 10 bases line up with TRBD2. This CDR3 spans 19 amino acids. CDR1 is DFQATT and CDR2 is SNEGSKA in the germline V gene (reference sequence). The ends lost 0 bases at V and 0 bases at J; junction bases unmatched: 11.

Only a few counts were recorded for this clonotype. With a much larger clone just one base away, this may be a read error. The V call is TRBV28, the J call TRBJ1-6, with a possible D match to TRBD1 (6 bases). The V gene lost 8 bases and the J gene lost 10 bases, with 18 bases spanning the gap. CDR3 length equals 14 residues. The germline gives CDR1 MDHEN, CDR2 SYDVKM. The CDR3 here is CASGGAGAFSPLHF. The CDR3 region has the DNA TGTGCCAGCGGCGGGGCAGGGGCATTCTCACCCCTCCACTTT.

As concerns this clonotype: It may be a read error: a sequence one base away is much more abundant. The chain is built from TRBV27 and TRBJ1-6; no definite D call. The V end lost 7 bases, the J end lost 5 bases, and 12 bases lay between the germline ends. Germline loops: CDR1 MNHEY, CDR2 SMNVEV (reference sequence). This CDR3 is 14 amino acids long. Here the CDR3 reads CASKMTANNSPLHF. CDR3 nucleotide sequence: TGTGCCAGCAAGATGACGGCGAATAATTCACCCCTCCACTTT.

The chain combines TRBV4-3 with TRBJ2-1; the match to TRBD2 covers 11 bases. With 0 bases clipped from V and 6 bases from J, the junction kept 4 bases outside the gene matches. The germline V gene encodes CDR1 LGHNA and CDR2 YSLEER. CDR3 length: 16 amino acids. The CDR3 DNA reads as TGCGCCAGCAGCCAAGATTTGGGACTAGCGGTCAATGAGCAGTTCTTC. Translated, it gives CASSQDLGLAVNEQFF.

This clonotype showed up many times. The rearrangement joins TRBV5-1 to TRBJ2-3; 7 bases are shared with TRBD2. With V trimmed by 4 bases and J by 5 bases, 13 bases remained unmatched. The CDR3 sequence is 16 residues long. Germline V gives CDR1 SGHRS, CDR2 YFSETQ. CDR3 residues: CASSLTSILRGDTQYF. The DNA of the CDR3 is TGCGCCAGCAGCCTGACTAGCATACTCCGGGGAGATACGCAGTATTTT.

This clonotype showed up many times. This sequence joins TRBV20-1 and TRBJ1-3; D is uncertain. In germline, CDR1 is DFQATT, CDR2 SNEGSKA (reference sequence). The CDR3 consists of 13 residues. The V gene lost 5 bases and the J gene lost 4 bases, with 12 bases spanning the gap. CDR3 residues: CSAERQGGNTIYF. DNA of the CDR3: TGCAGTGCTGAACGCCAAGGGGGAAACACCATATATTTT.

In the case of this clonotype: A much larger clone lies a single base off, so this may be a read error. The CDR3 carries no conserved terminal phenylalanine or tryptophan, so it likely arises from a read error. This chain uses TRBV27 with TRBJ1-5; a possible D gene is TRBD1 (5 bases). Germline CDR1 is MNHEY and CDR2 is SMNVEV (reference sequence). Trimming took off 1 base at V and 6 bases at J, with 10 bases between the two ends. This CDR3 has 14 amino acids. The CDR3 sequence is CASSLYPGAQPQHL. As DNA, the CDR3 is TGTGCCAGCAGTTTATATCCCGGGGCTCAGCCCCAGCATCTT.

This clonotype came up many times. V gene TRBV6-5 combines with J gene TRBJ1-1, with D perhaps matching TRBD1 (6 bases). V was cut by 4 bases and J by 2 bases, with 20 bases left in between. The CDR3 has 17 amino acids. Germline V CDR1 and CDR2: MNHEY, SVGAGI. This CDR3 reads CASSFGGRTALNTEAFF. Written as DNA, the CDR3 is TGTGCCAGCAGTTTTGGGGGCAGGACCGCACTTAACACTGAAGCTTTCTTT.

This clonotype was recorded many times. The chain couples TRBV28 to TRBJ2-3; the D gene could be TRBD1 or TRBD2 (5 bases each). Trimming shortened V by 4 bases and J by 5 bases, and 19 bases separated the two germline ends. The CDR3 length is 16 residues. CDR1 MDHEN and CDR2 SYDVKM come from the germline V gene. The CDR3 is CASSSGAVREKDTQYF. CDR3 coding DNA: TGTGCCAGCAGTTCCGGGGCAGTAAGGGAGAAAGATACGCAGTATTTT.

This clonotype has at least ten counts. This chain joins TRBV28 and TRBJ1-3; D unclear. V lost 2 bases, J lost 4 bases, and 12 bases lay in between. Germline V lookup: CDR1 MDHEN, CDR2 SYDVKM. This CDR3 has 15 amino acids. The CDR3 DNA reads as TGTGCCAGCAGTTTACGTACGGTCTCAGGAAACACCATATATTTT. It is translated as CASSLRTVSGNTIYF.